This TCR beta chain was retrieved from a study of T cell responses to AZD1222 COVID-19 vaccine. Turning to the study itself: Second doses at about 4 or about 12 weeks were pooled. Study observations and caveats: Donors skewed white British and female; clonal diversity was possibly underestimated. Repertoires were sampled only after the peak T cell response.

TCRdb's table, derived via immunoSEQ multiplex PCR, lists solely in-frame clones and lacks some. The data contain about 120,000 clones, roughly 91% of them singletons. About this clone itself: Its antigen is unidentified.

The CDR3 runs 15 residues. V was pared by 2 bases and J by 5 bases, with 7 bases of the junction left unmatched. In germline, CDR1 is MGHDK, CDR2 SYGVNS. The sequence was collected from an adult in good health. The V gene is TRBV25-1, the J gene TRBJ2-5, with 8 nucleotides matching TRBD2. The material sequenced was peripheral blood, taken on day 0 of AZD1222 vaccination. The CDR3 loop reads CASSEGAGGGETQYF. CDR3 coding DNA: TGTGCCAGCAGTGAAGGTGCGGGGGGTGGGGAGACCCAGTACTTC. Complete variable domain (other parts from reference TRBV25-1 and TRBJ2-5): EADIYQTPRYLVIGTGKKITLECSQTMGHDKMYWYQQDPGMELHLIHYSYGVNSTEKGDLSSESTVSRIRTEHFPLTLESARPSHTSQYLCASSEGAGGGETQYFGPGTRLLVL.